The T cell receptor beta chain under discussion was sequenced for a study of blood T cells in healthy people across ages. As concerns this clonotype: Its specificity is unknown. Germline is not matched at one junction end, which may reflect a read error.

The CDR3 runs 15 residues. CDR1 and CDR2 (germline): SGHVS, FNYEAQ. A sample-barcoded 5' primer and a J-beta primer mix were used in a second PCR of roughly 7 to 11 cycles. The authors tagged each cDNA molecule using a template-switch adaptor with 12 random nucleotides. TCRdb re-called the 5' RACE reads through MiXCR, storing one row per CDR3 protein. The top ten clones hold 11% of a sample with 1.5 million to 2 million distinct CDR3 sequences, roughly 30% of them seen once. Study conclusions and caveats: When set beside aged donors, long-lived donors presented more naive CD4+ cells and higher diversity.

The individuals who served as donors were healthy Caucasians living in Russia, aged about 6 to 100. Staff drew approximately 9.7 milliliters of peripheral blood from each donor. The chain employs TRBV7-6 and TRBJ2-2; D unresolved. The specimen sequenced was blood. The TCR sequence derives from a woman aged 30 to 39 in good health. The CDR3 DNA is TGTGCCAGCAGCCCCCAGGATATTAACAACGGGGAGCTGTTTTTT. Amino acid sequence: CASSPQDINNGELFF.